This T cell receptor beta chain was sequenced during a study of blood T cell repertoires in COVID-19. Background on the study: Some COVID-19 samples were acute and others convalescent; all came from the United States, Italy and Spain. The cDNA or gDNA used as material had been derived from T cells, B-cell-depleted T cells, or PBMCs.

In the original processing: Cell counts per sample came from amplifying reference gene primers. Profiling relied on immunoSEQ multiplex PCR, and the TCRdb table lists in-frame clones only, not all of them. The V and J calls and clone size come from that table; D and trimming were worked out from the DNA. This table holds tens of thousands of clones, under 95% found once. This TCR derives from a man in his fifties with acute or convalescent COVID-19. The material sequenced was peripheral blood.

The CDR3 DNA follows: TGTGCCAGCAGTTTATCCCACACAGGGATCAACAGCAATCAGCCCCAGCATTTT. Translating gives CASSLSHTGINSNQPQHF. The chain joins TRBV27 to TRBJ1-5; possible D gene TRBD1, 6 bases. Deletions cut 0 bases from V and 1 base from J, with 16 bases between. CDR1 and CDR2 (germline): MNHEY, SMNVEV (reference sequence). The CDR3 spans 18 residues.